This T cell receptor beta chain was retrieved from a study of OX40 agonist ivuxolimab in advanced cancers. About the research overall: Age averaged about 66 years (range roughly 23 to 90), and 80% to 90% were male.

The V gene end was trimmed by 4 bases and the J gene end by 5 bases; junction bases not matched to a gene: 4. The CDR3 sequence is 14 residues long. Germline V lookup: CDR1 MGHRA, CDR2 YSYEKL. This table comes from immunoSEQ multiplex PCR, and its TCRdb copy is limited to in-frame clones, with some not included. The sample consists of roughly 30,000 clones, around nine tenths of them appearing once. Regarding the study as a whole: Expanded clones were, on average, more numerous in CD8+ T cells than in CD4+.

A word on this clone: What it binds is not known.

The sample here was CD4+ or CD8+ T cells sorted from blood, taken in a trial of the OX40 agonist ivuxolimab. The source of this sequence is an adult with an advanced solid tumor such as melanoma, head and neck, liver or kidney cancer. This chain joins TRBV4-1 and TRBJ2-7; 11 bases line up with TRBD1. This CDR3 is CASSPGTGGHEQYF. CDR3 coding DNA: TGCGCCAGCAGCCCCGGGACAGGGGGGCACGAGCAGTACTTC.